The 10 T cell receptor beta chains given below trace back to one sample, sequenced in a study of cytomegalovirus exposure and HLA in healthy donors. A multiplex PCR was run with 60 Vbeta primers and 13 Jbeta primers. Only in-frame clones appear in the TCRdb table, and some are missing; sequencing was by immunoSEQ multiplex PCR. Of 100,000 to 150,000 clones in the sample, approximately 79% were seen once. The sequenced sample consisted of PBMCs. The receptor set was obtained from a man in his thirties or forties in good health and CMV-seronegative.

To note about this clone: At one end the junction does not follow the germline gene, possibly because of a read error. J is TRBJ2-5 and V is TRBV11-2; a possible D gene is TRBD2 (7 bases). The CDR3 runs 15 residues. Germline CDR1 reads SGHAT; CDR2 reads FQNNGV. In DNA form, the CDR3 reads TGTGCCGGCAGCTTAGTTCGGGGGGCGAGGGAGACCCAGTACTTC. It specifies CAGSLVRGARETQYF.

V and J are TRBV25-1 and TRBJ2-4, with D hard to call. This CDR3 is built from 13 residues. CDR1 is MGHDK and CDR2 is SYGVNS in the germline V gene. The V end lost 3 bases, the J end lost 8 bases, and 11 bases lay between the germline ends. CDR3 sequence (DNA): TGTGCCAGCAGTGAGGCAGTCTCTTACATTCAGTACTTC. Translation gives CASSEAVSYIQYF.

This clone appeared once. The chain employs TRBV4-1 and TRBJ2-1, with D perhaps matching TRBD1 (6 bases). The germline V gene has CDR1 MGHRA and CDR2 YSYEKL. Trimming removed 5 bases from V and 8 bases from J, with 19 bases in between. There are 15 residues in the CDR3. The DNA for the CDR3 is TGCGCCAGCAGCAACGGACAGAATCGAGGGGATGAGCAGTTCTTC. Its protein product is CASSNGQNRGDEQFF.

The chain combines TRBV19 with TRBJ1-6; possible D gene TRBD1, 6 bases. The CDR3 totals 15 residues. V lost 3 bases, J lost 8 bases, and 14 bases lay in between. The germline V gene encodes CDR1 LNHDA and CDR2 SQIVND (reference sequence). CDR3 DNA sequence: TGTGCCAGTAGTATCTTCGGGACATGGGATTCACCCCTCCACTTT. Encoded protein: CASSIFGTWDSPLHF.

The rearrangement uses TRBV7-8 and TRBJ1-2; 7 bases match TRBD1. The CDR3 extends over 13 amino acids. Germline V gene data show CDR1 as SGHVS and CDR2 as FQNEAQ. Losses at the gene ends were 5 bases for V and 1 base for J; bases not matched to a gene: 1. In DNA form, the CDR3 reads TGTGCCAGCAGCCGGGACAGTAACTATGGCTACACCTTC. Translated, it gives CASSRDSNYGYTF.

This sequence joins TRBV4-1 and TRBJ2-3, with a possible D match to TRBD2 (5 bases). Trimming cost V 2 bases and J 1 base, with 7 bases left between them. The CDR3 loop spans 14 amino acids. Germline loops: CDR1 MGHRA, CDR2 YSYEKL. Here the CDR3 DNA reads TGCGCCAGCAGCCAACAAGCGGGCACAGATACGCAGTATTTT. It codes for CASSQQAGTDTQYF.

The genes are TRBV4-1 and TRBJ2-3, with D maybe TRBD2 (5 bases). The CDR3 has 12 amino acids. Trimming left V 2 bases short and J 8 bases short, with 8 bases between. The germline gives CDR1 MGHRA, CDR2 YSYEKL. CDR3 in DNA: TGCGCCAGCAGCCAACCGGGATTTACGCAGTATTTT. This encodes CASSQPGFTQYF.

CDR3 DNA sequence: TGTGCCAGCAGCTTAGGGGGAGCTAACCCAAATGAAAAACTGTTTTTT. Translating gives CASSLGGANPNEKLFF. The genes are TRBV11-1 and TRBJ1-4; D is unresolved. V dropped 1 base and J dropped 5 bases, with 14 bases sitting between them. In germline, CDR1 is SGHAT, CDR2 FQDESV (reference sequence). The CDR3 runs to 16 residues.

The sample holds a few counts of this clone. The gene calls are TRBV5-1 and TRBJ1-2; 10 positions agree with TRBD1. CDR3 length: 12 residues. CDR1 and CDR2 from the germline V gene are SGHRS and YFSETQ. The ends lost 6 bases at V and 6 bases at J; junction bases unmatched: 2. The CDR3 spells CASTGTGDGYTF. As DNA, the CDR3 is TGCGCCAGCACCGGGACAGGGGATGGCTACACCTTC.

As DNA, the CDR3 is TGTGCCAGCAGCTTAGGTACACTAGGCACAGATACGCAGTATTTT. Translated, it gives CASSLGTLGTDTQYF. The chain employs TRBV11-2 and TRBJ2-3; D may be TRBD2 (5 bases). V lost 1 base and J lost 1, with 9 bases in between. This CDR3 has 15 amino acids. The germline V gene has CDR1 SGHAT and CDR2 FQNNGV.